This TCR beta chain was retrieved from a study of blood T cell repertoires in COVID-19. The table came from immunoSEQ multiplex PCR; TCRdb's copy has only in-frame clones and leaves some out. The sample has about 290,000 clones; roughly 80% are singletons. This CDR3 has 15 amino acids. The germline gives CDR1 SGHNT, CDR2 YYREEE (reference sequence). The V gene lost 4 bases and the J gene lost 1 base, with 14 bases spanning the gap. The clonotype comes from a woman aged 50 to 60 with active or convalescent COVID-19. The V call is TRBV5-4, the J call TRBJ1-1, with D maybe TRBD1 (5 bases). Source material: peripheral blood. CDR3 loop: CASSPSITGNTEAFF. CDR3 nucleotides: TGTGCCAGCAGCCCTTCCATCACAGGGAACACTGAAGCTTTCTTT.